Presented here are 19 T cell receptor beta chains from one specimen sequenced in a study of control samples from healthy donors and cancer patients. The data were produced by immunoSEQ multiplex PCR, yet TCRdb's version contains in-frame clones alone and is incomplete. The sample gives some 130,000 clones, 90% of which show up once; about 2.7% is in the top ten. Sequencing input: blood. These receptors came from a man aged 40-50 years in good health.

J is TRBJ1-4 and V is TRBV11-1; 7 bases are shared with TRBD1. The germline gives CDR1 SGHAT, CDR2 FQDESV (reference sequence). After removal of 5 bases from V and 8 bases from J, the junction contained 11 bases not matched to a gene. This CDR3 region has 15 residues. The CDR3 loop is CASSRTSGGVEKLFF. The CDR3 nucleotides read TGTGCCAGCAGCCGAACATCAGGGGGAGTAGAAAAACTGTTTTTT.

The genes are TRBV11-2 and TRBJ2-7; weak D call: TRBD2 (6 bases). Trimming shortened V by 0 bases and J by 3 bases, and 18 bases separated the two germline ends. The germline V gene encodes CDR1 SGHAT and CDR2 FQNNGV. There are 17 residues in the CDR3. CDR3 sequence: CASSLDLTDGSYYEQYF. The CDR3 DNA reads as TGTGCCAGCAGCTTAGACCTTACTGACGGGAGCTACTACGAGCAGTACTTC.

This clone was seen only once. This chain links TRBV7-9 with TRBJ1-1; 10 bases align to TRBD1. V trimming: 3 bases; J trimming: 4 bases; junction bases outside the gene matches: 2. Looked up from germline, CDR1 is SEHNR and CDR2 is FQNEAQ (reference sequence). The CDR3 has 14 amino acids. CDR3 coding DNA: TGTGCCAGCAGCTTGACAGGGGGCCCCACTGAAGCTTTCTTT. Encoded protein: CASSLTGGPTEAFF. Together with reference TRBV7-9 and TRBJ1-1, the CDR3 gives the full variable domain: DTGVSQNPRHKITKRGQNVTFRCDPISEHNRLYWYRQTLGQGPEFLTYFQNEAQLEKSRLLSDRFSAERPKGSFSTLEIQRTEQGDSAMYLCASSLTGGPTEAFFGQGTRLTVV.

The V call is TRBV18, the J call TRBJ2-2; either TRBD1 or TRBD2 may fit D (5 bases each). V lost 8 bases and J lost 6, with 10 bases in between. Germline V gene sequence: CDR1 KGHSH, CDR2 LQKENI. The CDR3 runs 12 residues. This CDR3 is CASEGNSGELFF. CDR3 nucleotide sequence: TGTGCCAGCGAGGGGAATTCCGGGGAGCTGTTTTTT.

The chain combines TRBV7-8 with TRBJ1-5; a weak D match, TRBD1 (5 bases). CDR3 length: 14 residues. The V and J ends lost 1 base and 5 bases respectively, with 9 bases between them. The germline V gene has CDR1 SGHVS and CDR2 FQNEAQ. In DNA form, the CDR3 reads TGTGCCAGCAGCTTAGACCTAGGGGATCAGCCCCAGCATTTT. It is translated as CASSLDLGDQPQHF.

V and J are TRBV2 and TRBJ2-7; 11 bases map to TRBD2. V lost 4 bases and J lost 0; bases outside the gene matches: 5. Germline CDR1 is SNHLY and CDR2 is FYNNEI. CDR3 length: 16 amino acids. In DNA form, the CDR3 reads TGTGCCAGCAGTGGGACTAGCGGGCTGTACTCCTACGAGCAGTACTTC. It yields the protein CASSGTSGLYSYEQYF. Variable domain in full (rest from reference TRBV2 and TRBJ2-7): EPEVTQTPSHQVTQMGQEVILRCVPISNHLYFYWYRQILGQKVEFLVSFYNNEISEKSEIFDDQFSVERPDGSNFTLKIRSTKLEDSAMYFCASSGTSGLYSYEQYFGPGTRLTVT.

The chain has TRBV24-1 and TRBJ2-1, with 9 bases aligning to TRBD2. There are 16 residues in the CDR3. Per the germline V gene, CDR1 is KGHDR and CDR2 is SFDVKD. V was pared by 0 bases and J by 4 bases, with 3 bases of the junction left unmatched. In nucleotides, the CDR3 is TGTGCCACCAGTGATTTGCGCGGGGGGGCTTACAATGAGCAGTTCTTC. Protein: CATSDLRGGAYNEQFF.

CDR3 amino acids: CASSPTGTSYGYTF. DNA for the CDR3: TGCGCCAGCAGCCCAACGGGGACATCCTATGGCTACACCTTC. The chain couples TRBV5-1 to TRBJ1-2; D might be TRBD1 (6 bases). V gave up 4 bases and J gave up 4 bases, with 14 bases separating them. The germline CDR1 and CDR2 sequences are SGHRS and YFSETQ. The CDR3 sequence is 14 residues long.

This clone was seen a single time. The chain joins TRBV19 to TRBJ1-6, with 7 bases that match TRBD1. Looked up from germline, CDR1 is LNHDA and CDR2 is SQIVND (reference sequence). The junction had 5 bases not matched to a gene; V was cut back by 5 bases and J by 7 bases. There are 14 residues in the CDR3. DNA of the CDR3: TGTGCCAGTAGTTCGACGGGACAGAATTCACCCCTCCACTTT. As protein: CASSSTGQNSPLHF.

The chain employs TRBV7-2 and TRBJ2-3, with no clear D. The CDR3 has 13 amino acids. The ends were cut back, 2 bases at V and 3 bases at J, with 6 bases in the middle. The germline CDR1 and CDR2 sequences are SGHTA and FQGNSA. The CDR3 is CASSLLRTDTQYF. CDR3 in DNA: TGTGCCAGCAGCTTATTGAGGACAGATACGCAGTATTTT.

The genes are TRBV13 and TRBJ1-1; D unclear. V gave up 6 bases and J gave up 1 base, with 12 bases separating them. The CDR3 has 14 amino acids. Germline CDR1 is PRHDT and CDR2 is FYEKMQ (reference sequence). CDR3: CASRLGRANTEAFF. CDR3 DNA sequence: TGTGCCAGCAGGCTGGGCAGAGCGAACACTGAAGCTTTCTTT.

The table lists this clone with a few counts. The genes are TRBV12-2 and TRBJ1-5; TRBD1, the table's D call, was not compared with the DNA. TRBV12-2 is designated a pseudogene. CDR3 length: 17 amino acids. CDR3 DNA sequence: TGTGCAAGTCGCCGTCGGCTTCCGGGACAGGGGTTTAGGCCCCAGCATTTT. Its protein is CASRRRLPGQGFRPQHF.

This sequence joins TRBV20-1 and TRBJ1-1; D is unresolved. The CDR3 has 11 amino acids. V dropped 1 base and J dropped 7 bases, with 7 bases sitting between them. Germline V gene sequence: CDR1 DFQATT, CDR2 SNEGSKA (reference sequence). CDR3 in DNA: TGCAGTGCTAGAGGAGGCAATGAAGCTTTCTTT. This encodes CSARGGNEAFF.

The V call is TRBV7-8, the J call TRBJ2-1; the match to TRBD1 covers 7 bases. The CDR3 totals 13 residues. Germline trimming cut 4 bases from V and 5 bases from J; bases unmatched to any gene: 2. The germline V gene has CDR1 SGHVS and CDR2 FQNEAQ. The CDR3 nucleotides read TGTGCCAGCAGCTCTACAGGGGACAATGAGCAGTTCTTC. Translated, it gives CASSSTGDNEQFF. The full variable domain, rest sourced from reference TRBV7-8 and TRBJ2-1, is GAGVSQSPRYKVAKRGQDVALRCDPISGHVSLFWYQQALGQGPEFLTYFQNEAQLDKSGLPSDRFFAERPEGSVSTLKIQRTQQEDSAVYLCASSSTGDNEQFFGPGTRLTVL.

The rearrangement uses TRBV4-2 and TRBJ2-1, with D unclear. This CDR3 is 13 amino acids long. Germline-derived CDR1 and CDR2 are LGHNA and YNFKEQ. The V and J ends lost 4 bases and 3 bases respectively, with 7 bases between them. The CDR3 is CASSPDRYNEQFF. The CDR3 DNA follows: TGTGCCAGCAGCCCGGATCGCTACAATGAGCAGTTCTTC.

The V gene is TRBV3-1 (or the pseudogene TRBV3-2), the J gene TRBJ2-2; D is perhaps TRBD2 (6 bases). The CDR3 consists of 17 residues. Germline loops: CDR1 LGHDT, CDR2 YNNKEL (reference sequence). Trimming cost V 3 bases and J 7 bases, with 21 bases left between them. Here the CDR3 reads CASSHTTRRGTGGELFF. CDR3 coding DNA: TGTGCCAGCAGCCATACGACCAGACGGGGGACGGGCGGGGAGCTGTTTTTT.

The genes are TRBV10-3 and TRBJ1-1; D remains ambiguous. Per the germline V gene, CDR1 is ENHRY and CDR2 is SYGVKD. The CDR3 is 11 residues long. The V gene lost 3 bases and the J gene lost 10 bases, with 9 bases spanning the gap. CDR3 bases: TGTGCCATCAGTGATGGCGATCGAGCTTTCTTT. Its protein is CAISDGDRAFF.

This clone was detected once. This chain connects TRBV12-5 to TRBJ2-7; either TRBD1 or TRBD2 may supply D (5 bases each). Germline V gene data show CDR1 as LGHNT and CDR2 as FRNRAP. V was clipped by 0 bases and J by 5 bases, with 8 bases between them. The CDR3 extends over 13 amino acids. CDR3 region: CASGLVLGDEQYF. The CDR3 DNA reads TGTGCTAGTGGTTTGGTCTTGGGGGACGAGCAGTACTTC.

The chain couples TRBV4-2 to TRBJ2-3; 13 bases agree with TRBD2. The V gene end was trimmed by 2 bases and the J gene end by 9 bases; junction bases not matched to a gene: 14. Germline-derived CDR1 and CDR2 are LGHNA and YNFKEQ. The CDR3 is 18 residues long. CDR3 sequence: CASSQFIGTSGAQFTQYF. The CDR3 DNA reads as TGTGCCAGCAGCCAATTCATAGGGACTAGCGGGGCCCAGTTCACGCAGTATTTT.